One and the same sample provided the 3 T cell receptor beta chains below, sequenced in a study of spatial heterogeneity in lung cancer. TCRdb reprocessed the 5' RACE reads via MiXCR and lists one record per CDR3 protein. The repertoire holds over 2,500 distinct CDR3 sequences, with around 19% as singletons. Time point noted: sample taken at primary tumor resection. Sequenced here: normal lung tissue next to the tumor, sampled at surgery. These receptors were obtained from a male donor with early-stage non-small cell lung cancer.

The chain uses TRBV19 and TRBJ2-2; the D gene is possibly TRBD2 (5 bases). The V gene's germline CDR1 is LNHDA and CDR2 SQIVND (reference sequence). The CDR3 is made up of 14 amino acids. V lost 6 bases and J 4 bases, leaving 12 bases between the germline ends. This chain's CDR3 is CASRGGSGTGELFF. The CDR3 coding sequence is TGTGCCAGTAGGGGCGGGTCAGGCACCGGGGAGCTGTTTTTT.

This clonotype is judged medium-sized (0.01 to 0.1%). As DNA, the CDR3 is TGTGCCAGCAGCTTGTTGAACAACTATGGCTACACCTTC. Its protein is CASSLLNNYGYTF. The chain couples TRBV5-8 to TRBJ1-2; D remains ambiguous. Germline V gene sequence: CDR1 SGHTS, CDR2 YDEGEE. The V gene lost 1 base and the J gene lost 2 bases, with 6 bases spanning the gap. This CDR3 comprises 13 residues.

The chain joins TRBV7-8 to TRBJ2-5, with 7 nucleotides matching TRBD2. From germline, CDR1 is SGHVS and CDR2 FQNEAQ. The CDR3 is 16 residues long. With V trimmed by 0 bases and J by 5 bases, 9 bases remained unmatched. CDR3 DNA sequence: TGTGCCAGCAGCTTAGCCCGGCCGGGAGGCGTCGAGACCCAGTACTTC. Translation gives CASSLARPGGVETQYF.